Sequencing of this T cell receptor (beta chain) was carried out in a study of Graves' ophthalmopathy and Graves' hyperthyroidism. Notes on the study in general: Blood samples also showed most expanded thyroid clonotypes exceeding 0.001 frequency.

The authors amplified TCR beta CDR3 regions from RNA transcripts. Amplification began with first-round RT-PCR using HTBI primers, then second-round multiplex PCR was performed. MiXCR was run by TCRdb on the multiplex PCR reads, yielding one entry per CDR3 protein. The table lists over 150,000 distinct CDR3 sequences, roughly 37% of them singletons. This clonotype was found many times. What it recognizes is unknown. The CDR3 covers 12 residues. Trimming took 2 bases from V and 5 from J, leaving 6 bases between them. Where ophthalmopathy was present, donors had moderate-to-severe activity, CAS ≥3, NOSPECS ≥4 and duration under 3 months. No donor had other autoimmune disease, uncontrolled infection, pregnancy or lactation. From fresh peripheral blood, around 11 ml in volume, the PBMCs were obtained.

This TCR was recovered from a woman aged 40-49 years with Graves' ophthalmopathy. The specimen was peripheral blood. The J gene is TRBJ2-5, the V gene TRBV12-3 or TRBV12-4, with D possibly TRBD1 on 6 matching bases. CDR3 region: CASSLRGETQYF. DNA for the CDR3: TGTGCCAGCAGTTTAAGGGGGGAGACCCAGTACTTC.